The clone carrying this TCR beta chain showed up many times. Its cognate antigen is unknown. The data are from a study of T cells in Graves' hyperthyroidism and ophthalmopathy. There were TCR beta CDR3 regions amplified from RNA transcripts. The TCR CDR3 first-round RT-PCR relied on the HTBI primer set. Each CDR3 protein is one row after TCRdb ran MiXCR on the multiplex PCR reads. The sample contains over 700,000 distinct CDR3 sequences, roughly 40% of which appear only once. Hyperthyroidism of Graves' type that showed no ophthalmopathy progression within 18 months was stable. Study-level points and caveats: Most thyroid clonotypes with frequency above 0.001 were detected in blood. Separation of ophthalmopathy from stable hyperthyroidism was achieved by a 13 V-J model.

This CDR3 comprises 15 residues. V lost 3 bases and J lost 5; bases outside the gene matches: 9. Germline V gene lookup returns CDR1 SGDLS and CDR2 YYNGEE. The sample was blood. The V call is TRBV9, the J call TRBJ2-5, with 8 bases identical to TRBD1. This clonotype was obtained from a man between 18 and 29 years old with Graves' hyperthyroidism. CDR3: CASSGPTGGEETQYF. In DNA, the CDR3 is TGTGCCAGCAGCGGACCAACAGGGGGAGAGGAGACCCAGTACTTC.